Listed below are T cell receptor beta chains from one sample, sequenced in a study of T cells in Graves' hyperthyroidism and ophthalmopathy. MiXCR was run by TCRdb on the multiplex PCR reads, yielding one entry per CDR3 protein. Of about 590,000 distinct CDR3 sequences in the sample, around 14% were seen once. Input material: blood. These receptors originate from a woman aged 25 to 39 with Graves' hyperthyroidism. Both conserved end residues are part of each CDR3. The D gene is left open where the match is weak. Clone size appears in some rows only: once, few, many, or a class for an expanded clone.

d_call clone_size j_call v_call cdr3_aa cdr3_nt
NA many TRBJ2-7 TRBV18 CASSRRVYEQYF TGTGCCAGCTCACGACGAGTCTACGAGCAGTACTTC
NA NA TRBJ2-7 TRBV7-4 CASSLAAFSYEQYF TGTGCCAGTAGCTTGGCTGCGTTTTCCTACGAGCAGTACTTC
TRBD2 few TRBJ2-1 TRBV4-1 CASSQHSGSFDEQFF TGCGCCAGCAGCCAACATAGCGGGAGTTTTGATGAGCAGTTCTTC
TRBD2 many TRBJ2-1 TRBV20-1 CSARDRLAGGNEQFF TGCAGTGCTAGAGATCGACTAGCGGGAGGCAATGAGCAGTTCTTC
NA many TRBJ1-2 TRBV12-3/TRBV12-4 CATSPVGIKGYTF TGTGCCACCTCACCGGTCGGGATCAAGGGCTACACCTTC
NA NA TRBJ1-2 TRBV20-1 CSAMANYGYTF TGCAGTGCTATGGCCAACTATGGCTACACCTTC
NA NA TRBJ2-4 TRBV2 CASSEWRVVAKNIQYF TGTGCCAGCAGTGAATGGCGGGTGGTAGCCAAAAACATTCAGTACTTC
TRBD1 many TRBJ2-7 TRBV6-1 CASSATGQSYEQYF TGTGCCAGCAGTGCGACAGGGCAATCCTACGAGCAGTACTTC
TRBD2 many TRBJ2-3 TRBV6-1 CASTRSGRSGTQYF TGTGCCAGCACCCGGAGCGGGAGATCGGGTACGCAGTATTTT
NA few TRBJ2-3 TRBV4-2 CASSQDIGLGDTDTQYF TGTGCCAGCAGCCAAGATATCGGTTTGGGGGACACAGATACGCAGTATTTT
NA few TRBJ2-1 TRBV7-9 CASSLRAGSSYNEQFF TGTGCCAGCAGCCTACGGGCGGGGAGCTCCTACAATGAGCAGTTCTTC
TRBD1 few TRBJ2-2 TRBV9 CASSVGGQGNTGELFF TGTGCCAGCAGCGTAGGGGGACAGGGAAACACCGGGGAGCTGTTTTTT
NA few TRBJ2-7 TRBV27 CASRIPGAGEQYF TGTGCCAGCCGGATTCCGGGGGCCGGCGAGCAGTACTTC
NA NA TRBJ1-2 TRBV28 CASSFQGPYGHTF TGTGCCAGCAGTTTCCAGGGGCCCTATGGCCACACCTTC
TRBD1 many TRBJ2-7 TRBV7-6 CASSPNPPGTGGEQYF TGTGCCAGCAGCCCGAATCCCCCTGGGACAGGGGGCGAGCAGTACTTC
NA few TRBJ2-1 TRBV7-9 CATPGLAYNEQFF TGTGCCACCCCGGGACTCGCTTACAATGAGCAGTTCTTC
NA NA TRBJ1-3 TRBV12-3/TRBV12-4 CASSLAGLTGNTIYF TGTGCCAGCAGTTTGGCGGGGCTGACTGGAAACACCATATATTTT
NA NA TRBJ2-6 TRBV19 CASQDQTGANVLTF TGTGCCAGTCAAGATCAAACTGGGGCCAACGTCCTGACTTTC
NA many TRBJ2-2 TRBV12-3/TRBV12-4 CASITARGGELFF TGTGCCAGCATTACTGCTCGGGGCGGGGAGCTGTTTTTT
NA NA TRBJ1-2 TRBV10-1 CASLWGYTF TGCGCCAGCTTGTGGGGCTACACCTTC
NA NA TRBJ2-7 TRBV6-1 CASSELGSSYEQYF TGTGCCAGCAGTGAACTAGGCTCAAGCTACGAGCAGTACTTC
NA NA TRBJ2-7 TRBV4-1 CASSRPMGHEQYF TGCGCCAGCAGCCGCCCGATGGGACACGAGCAGTACTTC
NA many TRBJ2-7 TRBV7-9 CASSLTSYEQYF TGTGCCAGCAGCTTAACCTCCTACGAGCAGTACTTC
NA few TRBJ2-7 TRBV6-1 CASIRGYEQYF TGTGCCAGCATTAGGGGGTACGAGCAGTACTTC
NA many TRBJ2-1 TRBV5-1 CASSRQQGGYNEQFF TGCGCCAGCAGCCGCCAACAGGGTGGTTACAATGAGCAGTTCTTC
TRBD1 few TRBJ1-3 TRBV6-2/TRBV6-3 CASSYSPQGTSGNTIYF TGTGCCAGCAGTTACTCCCCACAGGGGACCTCTGGAAACACCATATATTTT
TRBD2 many TRBJ2-7 TRBV20-1 CSARRERGSSYEQYF TGCAGTGCGCGCCGGGAGCGGGGGAGCTCCTACGAGCAGTACTTC
NA NA TRBJ2-1 TRBV11-2 CASSFSPGQTNEQFF TGTGCCAGCAGCTTCTCACCGGGACAAACCAATGAGCAGTTCTTC
TRBD1 NA TRBJ2-7 TRBV10-3 CAIVEGQGHYEQYF TGTGCCATCGTGGAGGGACAGGGACATTACGAGCAGTACTTC
TRBD1 few TRBJ2-1 TRBV6-1 CASRQQGVYNEQFF TGTGCCAGCAGACAACAGGGGGTGTACAATGAGCAGTTCTTC
TRBD1 many TRBJ1-1 TRBV5-1 CASSLATGVLNTEAFF TGCGCCAGCAGCTTGGCTACAGGGGTGCTGAACACTGAAGCTTTCTTT
TRBD1 few TRBJ2-7 TRBV6-2/TRBV6-3 CASSYMTGAAYEQYF TGTGCCAGCAGTTACATGACAGGGGCCGCCTACGAGCAGTACTTC
NA many TRBJ2-2 TRBV3-1 CASSQGVNTGELFF TGTGCCAGCAGCCAAGGGGTGAACACCGGGGAGCTGTTTTTT
NA many TRBJ1-4 TRBV6-5 CASSYSDGRNEKLFF TGTGCCAGCAGTTACTCGGACGGCCGGAATGAAAAACTGTTTTTT
TRBD2 NA TRBJ2-1 TRBV20-1 CSASRGRASYNEQFF TGCAGTGCTAGCCGCGGGAGGGCCTCCTACAATGAGCAGTTCTTC
NA many TRBJ2-7 TRBV6-1 CASSRGEREHEQYF TGTGCCAGCAGTCGTGGTGAGCGAGAGCACGAGCAGTACTTC
NA NA TRBJ1-4 TRBV19 CASTVGQRMGGELFF TGTGCCTCCACGGTAGGACAGCGAATGGGTGGTGAACTGTTTTTT
NA NA TRBJ1-6 TRBV28 CASCLTGGRDSPLHF TGTGCCAGCTGCCTGACTGGGGGGCGCGATTCACCCCTCCACTTT
NA many TRBJ2-1 TRBV6-2/TRBV6-3 CASSYPGLGAYNEQFF TGTGCCAGCAGTTATCCTGGGTTAGGGGCCTACAATGAGCAGTTCTTC
NA few TRBJ2-1 TRBV5-1 CASSLAMRERQFF TGCGCCAGCAGCTTGGCCATGAGGGAGCGACAGTTCTTC